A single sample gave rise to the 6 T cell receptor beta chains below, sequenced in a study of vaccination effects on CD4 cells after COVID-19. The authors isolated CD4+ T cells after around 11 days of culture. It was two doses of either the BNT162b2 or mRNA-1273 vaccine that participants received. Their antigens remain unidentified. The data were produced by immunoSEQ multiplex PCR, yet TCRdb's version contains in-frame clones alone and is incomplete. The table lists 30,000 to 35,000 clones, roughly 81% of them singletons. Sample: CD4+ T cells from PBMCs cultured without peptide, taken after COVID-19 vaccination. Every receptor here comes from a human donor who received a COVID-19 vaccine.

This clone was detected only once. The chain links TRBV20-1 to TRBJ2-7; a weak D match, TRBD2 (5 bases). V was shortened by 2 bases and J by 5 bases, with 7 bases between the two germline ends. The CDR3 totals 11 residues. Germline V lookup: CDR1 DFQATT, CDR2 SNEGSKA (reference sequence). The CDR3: CSARSGHEQYF. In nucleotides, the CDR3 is TGCAGTGCTAGAAGCGGCCACGAGCAGTACTTC.

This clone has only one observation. The CDR3, as DNA: TGTGCCAGCAGTTCCCCGCTAGCGGGAGGAGAGACCCAGTACTTC. It is translated as CASSSPLAGGETQYF. V gene TRBV27 combines with J gene TRBJ2-5, with 11 positions matching TRBD2. This CDR3 contains 15 residues. CDR1 is MNHEY, CDR2 SMNVEV, per germline (reference sequence). The V gene end was trimmed by 4 bases and the J gene end by 4 bases; junction bases not matched to a gene: 5.

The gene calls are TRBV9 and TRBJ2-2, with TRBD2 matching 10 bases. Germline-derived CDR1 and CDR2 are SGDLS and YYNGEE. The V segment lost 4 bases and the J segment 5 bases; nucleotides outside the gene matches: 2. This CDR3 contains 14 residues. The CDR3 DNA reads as TGTGCCAGCAGCCCTAGCGGGGGTACCGGGGAGCTGTTTTTT. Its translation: CASSPSGGTGELFF. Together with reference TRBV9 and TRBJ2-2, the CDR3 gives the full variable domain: DSGVTQTPKHLITATGQRVTLRCSPRSGDLSVYWYQQSLDQGLQFLIQYYNGEERAKGNILERFSAQQFPDLHSELNLSSLELGDSALYFCASSPSGGTGELFFGEGSRLTVL.

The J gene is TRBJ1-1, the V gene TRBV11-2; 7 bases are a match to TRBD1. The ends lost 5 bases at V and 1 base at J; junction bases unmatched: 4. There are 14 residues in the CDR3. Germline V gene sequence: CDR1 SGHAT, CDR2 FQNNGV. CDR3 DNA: TGTGCCAGCAGCCTGCAGGGGGGGAACACTGAAGCTTTCTTT. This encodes CASSLQGGNTEAFF.

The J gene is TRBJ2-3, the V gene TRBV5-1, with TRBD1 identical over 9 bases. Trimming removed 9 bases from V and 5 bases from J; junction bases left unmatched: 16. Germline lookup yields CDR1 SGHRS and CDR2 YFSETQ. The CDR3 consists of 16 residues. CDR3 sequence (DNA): TGCGCCACCCAACATACCGAGGACAGGGGACGAGATACGCAGTATTTT. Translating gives CATQHTEDRGRDTQYF.

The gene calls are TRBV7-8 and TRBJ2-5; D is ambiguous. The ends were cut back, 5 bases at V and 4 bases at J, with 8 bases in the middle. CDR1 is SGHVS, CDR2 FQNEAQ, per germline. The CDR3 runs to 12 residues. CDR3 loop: CASSLRLETQYF. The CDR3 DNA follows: TGTGCCAGCAGCCTAAGACTAGAGACCCAGTACTTC. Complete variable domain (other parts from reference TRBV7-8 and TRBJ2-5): GAGVSQSPRYKVAKRGQDVALRCDPISGHVSLFWYQQALGQGPEFLTYFQNEAQLDKSGLPSDRFFAERPEGSVSTLKIQRTQQEDSAVYLCASSLRLETQYFGPGTRLLVL.